One and the same sample provided the 28 T cell receptor beta chains below, sequenced in a study of control samples from healthy donors and cancer patients. The data were produced by immunoSEQ multiplex PCR, yet TCRdb's version contains in-frame clones alone and is incomplete. The data show 30,000 to 35,000 clones, roughly 95% seen once. Sequenced sample: blood. These receptors were collected from a man aged 60-69 years in good health.

The sample holds one count of this clone. Here the CDR3 reads CATSDPTSGGDTQYF. In nucleotides, the CDR3 is TGTGCCACCAGTGACCCGACTAGCGGGGGAGATACGCAGTATTTT. The rearrangement links TRBV24-1 to TRBJ2-3; 12 bases line up with TRBD2. Trimming took 4 bases from V and 5 from J; bases not matched to a gene: 3. CDR3 length equals 15 residues. The germline V gene has CDR1 KGHDR and CDR2 SFDVKD.

The genes are TRBV9 and TRBJ1-1, with D unresolved. Germline CDR1 and CDR2: SGDLS and YYNGEE. V was pared by 0 bases and J by 1 base, with 16 bases between. There are 17 residues in the CDR3. The CDR3 loop reads CASSVEVRVSKNTEAFF. DNA for the CDR3: TGTGCCAGCAGCGTAGAGGTTCGGGTTAGCAAGAACACTGAAGCTTTCTTT.

CDR3 sequence: CASSQDRAGRTGELFF. The CDR3 DNA sequence: TGCGCCAGCAGCCAAGATCGCGCAGGTCGGACCGGGGAGCTGTTTTTT. The chain couples TRBV4-3 to TRBJ2-2; D not certain. Germline V CDR1 and CDR2: LGHNA, YSLEER. Trimming took 0 bases from V and 5 from J, leaving 13 bases between them. The CDR3 sequence is 16 residues long.

This chain uses TRBV27 with TRBJ2-7; 8 nucleotides match TRBD1. This CDR3 has 16 residues. Per the germline V gene, CDR1 is MNHEY and CDR2 is SMNVEV (reference sequence). With V trimmed by 8 bases and J by 0 bases, 12 bases remained unmatched. This CDR3 is CASRMAGTGGSYEQYF. The CDR3 DNA reads TGTGCCAGCCGAATGGCCGGGACAGGAGGCTCCTACGAGCAGTACTTC.

The chain links TRBV7-8 to TRBJ1-2, with D unresolved. This CDR3 is 12 amino acids long. Germline CDR1 and CDR2: SGHVS and FQNEAQ. The V end lost 5 bases, the J end lost 3 bases, and 7 bases lay between the germline ends. CDR3 region: CASSPGDYGYTF. The CDR3 nucleotides are TGTGCCAGCAGCCCTGGTGACTATGGCTACACCTTC.

CDR3 in amino acids: CASSLFGDQPQHF. CDR3 DNA sequence: TGTGCCAGCAGTTTATTTGGGGATCAGCCCCAGCATTTT. This chain connects TRBV12-3 or TRBV12-4 to TRBJ1-5, with D uncertain. Trimming took 2 bases from V and 5 from J, leaving 7 bases between them. The CDR3 runs to 13 residues.

The chain carries TRBV28 and TRBJ2-7; D ambiguous. Germline loops: CDR1 MDHEN, CDR2 SYDVKM. Trimming removed 3 bases from V and 6 bases from J, with 6 bases in between. The CDR3 runs to 11 residues. The CDR3 bases are TGTGCCAGCAGTTTGGGGTCCGAGCAGTACTTC. Translated: CASSLGSEQYF.

The gene calls are TRBV6-5 and TRBJ1-3, with D uncertain. CDR3 length equals 14 residues. Trimming removed 4 bases from V and 1 base from J, with 8 bases in between. Germline V CDR1 and CDR2: MNHEY, SVGAGI. The CDR3 loop is CASSSISSGNTIYF. The DNA for the CDR3 is TGTGCCAGCAGTTCGATCAGTTCTGGAAACACCATATATTTT.

This chain links TRBV2 with TRBJ1-1, with unresolved D. In germline, CDR1 is SNHLY, CDR2 FYNNEI. This CDR3 contains 13 residues. V was trimmed by 7 bases and J by 0 bases, leaving 9 bases between them. The CDR3: CASIGDLNTEAFF. In DNA form, the CDR3 reads TGTGCCAGCATCGGAGATTTGAACACTGAAGCTTTCTTT.

V and J are TRBV12-3 or TRBV12-4 and TRBJ1-1; possibly TRBD1 for D (5 bases). This CDR3 is 12 amino acids long. V dropped 8 bases and J dropped 2 bases, with 9 bases sitting between them. Written as DNA, the CDR3 is TGTGCCAGCGGGGCGGGCAACACTGAAGCTTTCTTT. This sequence encodes CASGAGNTEAFF.

The chain uses TRBV21-1 and TRBJ2-7; the table names TRBD1, a call not compared with the DNA. TRBV21-1 corresponds to a pseudogene. This CDR3 has 13 amino acids. The CDR3: CASRRQKTGEQYF. CDR3 DNA: TGTGCCAGCAGACGACAGAAAACGGGCGAGCAGTACTTC.

This clone was recorded only once. The chain joins TRBV5-4 to TRBJ1-2; 7 positions match TRBD1. Germline CDR1 is SGHNT and CDR2 is YYREEE (reference sequence). Losses at the gene ends were 2 bases for V and 7 bases for J; bases not matched to a gene: 8. The CDR3 spans 14 residues. The CDR3 DNA sequence: TGTGCCAGCAGCTTAGACAGGGTGCTCGGTGGCTACACCTTC. It is translated as CASSLDRVLGGYTF.

J is TRBJ1-5 and V is TRBV24-1; D is undetermined. The V end lost 7 bases, the J end lost 0 bases, and 9 bases lay between the germline ends. The V gene's germline CDR1 is KGHDR and CDR2 SFDVKD. This CDR3 has 14 amino acids. CDR3 DNA sequence: TGTGCCACCAGCGGCGGGCATAGCAATCAGCCCCAGCATTTT. Amino acids: CATSGGHSNQPQHF.

The chain has TRBV19 and TRBJ1-1; 10 bases fit TRBD1. Per the germline V gene, CDR1 is LNHDA and CDR2 is SQIVND (reference sequence). J lost 11 bases, V lost 3 bases, and 6 bases had no gene match. The CDR3 runs 13 residues. CDR3 sequence reads: CASSIGQGVSAFF. The CDR3 region has the DNA TGTGCCAGTAGTATTGGACAGGGGGTCTCGGCTTTCTTT.

The chain uses TRBV5-1 and TRBJ2-1, with D hard to call. V shed 0 bases and J shed 4 bases, with 11 bases lying between them. The length of the CDR3 is 15 residues. Germline V gives CDR1 SGHRS, CDR2 YFSETQ. CDR3 amino acids: CASSLEATVYNEQFF. CDR3 nucleotides: TGCGCCAGCAGCTTGGAAGCGACTGTATACAATGAGCAGTTCTTC.

The V and J genes are TRBV28 and TRBJ2-7; 10 bases map to TRBD1. CDR1 is MDHEN, CDR2 SYDVKM, per germline. This CDR3 is 14 amino acids long. V gave up 7 bases and J gave up 4 bases; unmatched junction bases: 7. The CDR3 here is CASTGTGDVYEQYF. In DNA form, the CDR3 reads TGTGCCAGCACCGGGACAGGGGATGTGTACGAGCAGTACTTC.

The rearrangement uses TRBV18 and TRBJ1-6; D possibly corresponds to TRBD1 (5 bases). CDR1 is KGHSH and CDR2 is LQKENI in the germline V gene. This CDR3 has 15 amino acids. The V end lost 0 bases, the J end lost 8 bases, and 11 bases lay between the germline ends. CDR3 nucleotides: TGTGCCAGCTCACCACCCGGACGGGGGGATTCACCCCTCCACTTT. This sequence encodes CASSPPGRGDSPLHF.

The chain recombines TRBV12-3 or TRBV12-4 with TRBJ2-2; no reliable D call. V lost 11 bases, J lost 4 bases, and 14 bases lay in between. The CDR3 has 13 residues. The CDR3 sequence is CAWKGFPTGELFF. CDR3 sequence (DNA): TGTGCCTGGAAGGGATTTCCCACCGGGGAGCTGTTTTTT.

The V and J genes are TRBV19 and TRBJ1-5, with D uncertain. Germline CDR1 LNHDA, CDR2 SQIVND (reference sequence). V was clipped by 4 bases and J by 5 bases, with 9 bases between them. This CDR3 has 13 amino acids. CDR3 protein: CASSTSGYQPQHF. CDR3 DNA: TGTGCCAGTAGTACCTCGGGATATCAGCCCCAGCATTTT.

The chain joins TRBV19 to TRBJ1-5; perhaps TRBD1 as D (5 bases). Germline V CDR1 and CDR2: LNHDA, SQIVND (reference sequence). The ends were cut back, 7 bases at V and 7 bases at J, with 17 bases in the middle. The CDR3 is made up of 14 amino acids. The CDR3 sequence is CASTLAGSRQPQHF. CDR3 nucleotide sequence: TGTGCCAGTACTCTGGCAGGGTCGCGCCAGCCCCAGCATTTT.

The CDR3 spells CASSPSPTRVTGLNTEAFF. CDR3 bases: TGTGCCAGCAGCCCTTCCCCTACACGGGTAACGGGACTGAACACTGAAGCTTTCTTT. V is TRBV6-2 or TRBV6-3 and J is TRBJ1-1; D is perhaps TRBD1 (5 bases). Germline CDR1 MNHEY, CDR2 SVGEGT. Trimming left V 6 bases short and J 0 bases short, with 26 bases between. The CDR3 consists of 19 residues.

This sequence joins TRBV18 and TRBJ2-7; D is perhaps TRBD1 (5 bases). Germline V gene lookup returns CDR1 KGHSH and CDR2 LQKENI. The CDR3 sequence is 13 residues long. The V and J ends lost 2 bases and 5 bases respectively, with 10 bases between them. CDR3 sequence: CASSPSQGDEQYF. For the CDR3, the DNA is TGTGCCAGCTCACCAAGCCAGGGCGACGAGCAGTACTTC.

The chain combines TRBV5-1 with TRBJ2-1; D gene unclear. The V and J ends lost 4 bases and 5 bases respectively, with 10 bases between them. Germline values: CDR1 SGHRS, CDR2 YFSETQ. The CDR3 length is 13 residues. The CDR3 DNA is TGCGCCAGCAGCCTATCACGGAACAATGAGCAGTTCTTC. It encodes CASSLSRNNEQFF. The full variable domain, its missing parts supplied by reference TRBV5-1 and TRBJ2-1, is KAGVTQTPRYLIKTRGQQVTLSCSPISGHRSVSWYQQTPGQGLQFLFEYFSETQRNKGNFPGRFSGRQFSNSRSEMNVSTLELGDSALYLCASSLSRNNEQFFGPGTRLTVL.

This chain joins TRBV6-5 and TRBJ2-2; 7 positions agree with TRBD2. The CDR3 covers 14 residues. Germline CDR1 MNHEY, CDR2 SVGAGI. V gave up 2 bases and J gave up 4 bases; unmatched junction bases: 1. The CDR3 protein is CASSYGGVTGELFF. The CDR3 nucleotides are TGTGCCAGCAGTTACGGGGGGGTCACCGGGGAGCTGTTTTTT.

The V call is TRBV5-4, the J call TRBJ2-7, with 8 bases aligning to TRBD1. V trimming: 4 bases; J trimming: 5 bases; junction bases outside the gene matches: 11. CDR3 length: 15 residues. Germline CDR1 is SGHNT and CDR2 is YYREEE (reference sequence). The CDR3 loop is CASSRTNSQGDEQYF. The CDR3, as DNA: TGTGCCAGCAGCCGTACAAATTCACAGGGGGACGAGCAGTACTTC.

With respect to this clone: Since no conserved phenylalanine or tryptophan closes the CDR3, a read error is the likely cause. This chain joins TRBV19 and TRBJ1-1, with D perhaps TRBD1 (5 bases). CDR3 length: 13 residues. Trimming pared 5 bases from V and 2 bases from J, leaving 9 bases between. CDR1 is LNHDA, CDR2 SQIVND, per germline (reference sequence). CDR3 amino acids: CASSGQTNTEAFL. Written as DNA, the CDR3 is TGTGCCAGTAGTGGACAAACTAACACTGAAGCTTTCCTT.

The chain joins TRBV6-4 to TRBJ1-4, with unresolved D. CDR3 length: 14 residues. In germline, CDR1 is MRHNA, CDR2 SNTAGT. Trimming removed 8 bases at V and 5 bases at J, with 15 bases between. CDR3 sequence: CASYYVPRNEKLFF. The CDR3 DNA reads TGTGCCAGCTATTACGTCCCGAGGAATGAAAAACTGTTTTTT.

This chain connects TRBV7-2 to TRBJ2-1, with 7 bases aligning to TRBD2. Trimming cost V 4 bases and J 9 bases; bases outside gene matches: 12. The CDR3 extends over 15 amino acids. Per germline, CDR1 SGHTA and CDR2 FQGNSA. The CDR3 reads CASSSWPTREGEQFF. DNA for the CDR3: TGTGCCAGCAGCTCTTGGCCGACTAGGGAGGGTGAGCAGTTCTTC.